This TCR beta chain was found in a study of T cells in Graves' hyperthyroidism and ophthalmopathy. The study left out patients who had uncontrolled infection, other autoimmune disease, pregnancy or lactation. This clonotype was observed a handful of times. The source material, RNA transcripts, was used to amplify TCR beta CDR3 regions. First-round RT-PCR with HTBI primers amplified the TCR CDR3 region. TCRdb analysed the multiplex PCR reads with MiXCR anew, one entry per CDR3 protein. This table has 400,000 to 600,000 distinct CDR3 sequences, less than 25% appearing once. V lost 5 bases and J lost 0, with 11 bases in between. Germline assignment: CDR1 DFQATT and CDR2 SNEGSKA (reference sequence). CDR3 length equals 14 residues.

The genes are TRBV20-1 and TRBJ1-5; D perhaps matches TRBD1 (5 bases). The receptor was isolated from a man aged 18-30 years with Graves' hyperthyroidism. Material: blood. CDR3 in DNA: TGCAGTGCTGGAGGGGCATTTAGCAATCAGCCCCAGCATTTT. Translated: CSAGGAFSNQPQHF.